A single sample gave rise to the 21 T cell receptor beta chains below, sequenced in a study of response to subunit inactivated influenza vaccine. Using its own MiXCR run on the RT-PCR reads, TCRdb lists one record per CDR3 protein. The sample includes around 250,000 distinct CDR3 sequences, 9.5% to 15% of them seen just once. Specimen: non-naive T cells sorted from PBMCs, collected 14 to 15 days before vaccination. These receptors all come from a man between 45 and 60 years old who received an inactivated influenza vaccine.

CDR3 loop: CASSFVQSPGQNKTYEQYF. The CDR3 region has the DNA TGTGCCAGCAGTTTTGTACAATCCCCGGGACAGAACAAGACCTACGAGCAGTACTTC. The rearrangement uses TRBV27 and TRBJ2-7; 7 bases agree with TRBD1. Germline V gene sequence: CDR1 MNHEY, CDR2 SMNVEV (reference sequence). V lost 3 bases, J lost 2 bases, and 19 bases stayed unmatched. This CDR3 region has 19 residues.

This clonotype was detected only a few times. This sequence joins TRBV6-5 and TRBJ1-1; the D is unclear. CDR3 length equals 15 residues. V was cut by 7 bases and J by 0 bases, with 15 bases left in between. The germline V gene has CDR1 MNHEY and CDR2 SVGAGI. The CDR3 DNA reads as TGTGCCAGCACTTCGGAACAACGCATGAACACTGAAGCTTTCTTT. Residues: CASTSEQRMNTEAFF.

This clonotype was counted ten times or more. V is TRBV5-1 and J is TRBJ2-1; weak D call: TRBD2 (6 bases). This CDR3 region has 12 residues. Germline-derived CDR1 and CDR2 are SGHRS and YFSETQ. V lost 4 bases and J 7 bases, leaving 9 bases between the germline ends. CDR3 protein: CASSDSGNEQFF. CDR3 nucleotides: TGCGCCAGCAGCGACAGCGGGAATGAGCAGTTCTTC.

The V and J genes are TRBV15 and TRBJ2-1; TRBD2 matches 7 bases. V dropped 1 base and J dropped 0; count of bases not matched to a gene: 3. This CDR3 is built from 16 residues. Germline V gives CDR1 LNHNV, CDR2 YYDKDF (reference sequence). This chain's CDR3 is CATSRVGGSSYNEQFF. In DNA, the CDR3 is TGTGCCACCAGCAGAGTGGGCGGGAGCTCCTACAATGAGCAGTTCTTC.

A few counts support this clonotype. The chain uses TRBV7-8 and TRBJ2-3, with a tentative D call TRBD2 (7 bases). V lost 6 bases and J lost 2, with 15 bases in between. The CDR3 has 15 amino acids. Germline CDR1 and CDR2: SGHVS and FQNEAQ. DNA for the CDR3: TGTGCCAGCAGTTCTCGAGGGGGGGACACAGATACGCAGTATTTT. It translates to CASSSRGGDTDTQYF.

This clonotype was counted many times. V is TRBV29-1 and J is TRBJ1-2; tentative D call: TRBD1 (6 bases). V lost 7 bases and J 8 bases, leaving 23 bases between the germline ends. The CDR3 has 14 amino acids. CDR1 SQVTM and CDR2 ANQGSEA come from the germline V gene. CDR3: CSAEGESLKGGYTF. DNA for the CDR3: TGCAGCGCCGAGGGGGAGTCTCTCAAGGGGGGCTACACCTTC.

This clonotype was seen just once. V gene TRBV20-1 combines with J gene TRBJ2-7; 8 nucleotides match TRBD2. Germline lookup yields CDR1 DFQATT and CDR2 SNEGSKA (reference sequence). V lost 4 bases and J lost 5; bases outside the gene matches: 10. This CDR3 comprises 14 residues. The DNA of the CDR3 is TGCAGTGCTAAGAGAGGAATAGCGGGGAACGAGCAGTACTTC. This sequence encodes CSAKRGIAGNEQYF.

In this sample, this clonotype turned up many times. CDR3 coding DNA: TGCGCCAGCAGCTTGGAGCAGGGAGGGCTGGTGAACACTGAAGCTTTCTTT. This encodes CASSLEQGGLVNTEAFF. This chain links TRBV5-1 with TRBJ1-1, with D possibly matching TRBD1 (5 bases). Trimming stripped 0 bases from V and 0 bases from J, with 15 bases between. Germline CDR1 and CDR2: SGHRS and YFSETQ. The CDR3 is 17 amino acids.

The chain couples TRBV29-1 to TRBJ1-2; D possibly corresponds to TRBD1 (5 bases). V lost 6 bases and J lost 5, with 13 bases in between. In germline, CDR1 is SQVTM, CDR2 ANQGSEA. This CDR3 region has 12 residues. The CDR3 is CSVVGGDYGYTF. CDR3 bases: TGCAGCGTGGTGGGAGGGGATTATGGCTACACCTTC.

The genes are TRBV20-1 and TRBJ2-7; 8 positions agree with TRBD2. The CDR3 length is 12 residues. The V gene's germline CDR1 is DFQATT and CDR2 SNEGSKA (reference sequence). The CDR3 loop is CSVGGDLYEQYF. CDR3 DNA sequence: TGCAGCGTCGGGGGGGACTTATACGAGCAGTACTTC.

This CDR3 reads CASSLGRAYNEQFF. CDR3 nucleotide sequence: TGTGCCAGCAGCTTAGGCCGGGCCTACAATGAGCAGTTCTTC. The chain recombines TRBV7-2 with TRBJ2-1, with D uncertain. Per germline, CDR1 SGHTA and CDR2 FQGNSA. Trimming took off 1 base at V and 2 bases at J, with 6 bases between the two ends. This CDR3 contains 14 residues.

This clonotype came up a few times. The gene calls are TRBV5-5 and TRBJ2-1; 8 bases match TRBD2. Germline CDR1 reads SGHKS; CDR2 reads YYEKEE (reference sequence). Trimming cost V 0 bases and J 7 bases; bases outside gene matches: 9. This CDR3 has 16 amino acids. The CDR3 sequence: CASSLVRGLVENEQFF. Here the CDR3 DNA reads TGTGCCAGCAGCTTGGTCAGGGGACTAGTAGAAAATGAGCAGTTCTTC.

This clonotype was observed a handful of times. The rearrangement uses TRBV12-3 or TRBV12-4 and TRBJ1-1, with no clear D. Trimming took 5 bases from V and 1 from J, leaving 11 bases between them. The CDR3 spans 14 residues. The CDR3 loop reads CASSLRRGNTEAFF. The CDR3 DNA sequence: TGTGCCAGCAGTCTCCGCCGGGGGAACACTGAAGCTTTCTTT.

CDR3 in amino acids: CASSQDRGPYYGYTF. Here the CDR3 DNA reads TGCGCCAGCAGTCAGGACCGGGGACCATACTATGGCTACACCTTC. The V and J genes are TRBV4-1 and TRBJ1-2; tentatively, D is TRBD1 (5 bases). The CDR3 contains 15 residues. Germline V CDR1 and CDR2: MGHRA, YSYEKL. V dropped 6 bases and J dropped 3 bases, with 17 bases sitting between them.

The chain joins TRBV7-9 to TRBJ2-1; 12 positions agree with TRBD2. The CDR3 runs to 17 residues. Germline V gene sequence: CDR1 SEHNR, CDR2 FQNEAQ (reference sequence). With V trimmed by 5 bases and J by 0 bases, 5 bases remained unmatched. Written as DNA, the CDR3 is TGTGCCAGCAGCATCGGACTAGCGGGGAGCTCCTACAATGAGCAGTTCTTC. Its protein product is CASSIGLAGSSYNEQFF.

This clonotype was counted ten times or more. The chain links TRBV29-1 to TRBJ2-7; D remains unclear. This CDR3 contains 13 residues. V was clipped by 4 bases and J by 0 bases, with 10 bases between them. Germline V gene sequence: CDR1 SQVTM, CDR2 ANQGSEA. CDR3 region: CSVVTDGSYEQYF. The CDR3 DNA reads TGCAGCGTTGTGACGGATGGCTCCTACGAGCAGTACTTC.

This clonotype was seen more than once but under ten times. CDR3 amino acids: CASSLLGVGNSPLHF. The DNA for the CDR3 is TGTGCCAGCAGTTTACTAGGGGTTGGTAATTCACCCCTCCACTTT. The genes are TRBV27 and TRBJ1-6; D is perhaps TRBD1 (5 bases). Germline CDR1 is MNHEY and CDR2 is SMNVEV (reference sequence). The CDR3 is 15 amino acids. The V and J ends lost 2 bases and 6 bases respectively, with 11 bases between them.

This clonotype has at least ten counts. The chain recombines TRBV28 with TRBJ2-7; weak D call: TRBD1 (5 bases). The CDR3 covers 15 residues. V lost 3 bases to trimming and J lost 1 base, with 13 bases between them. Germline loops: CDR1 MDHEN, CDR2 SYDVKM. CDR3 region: CASSFQGLGSYEQYF. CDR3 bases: TGTGCCAGCAGTTTCCAGGGTTTGGGATCCTACGAGCAGTACTTC.

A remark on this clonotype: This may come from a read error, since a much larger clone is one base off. In DNA form, the CDR3 reads TGTGCCAGCAGCTTCTCCAACGAGCAGCTCTTC. This encodes CASSFSNEQLF. The rearrangement links TRBV11-2 to TRBJ2-1; D remains unclear. The CDR3 is 11 residues long. Germline V gives CDR1 SGHAT, CDR2 FQNNGV. Filled out from reference TRBV11-2 and TRBJ2-1, the complete variable domain reads EAGVAQSPRYKIIEKRQSVAFWCNPISGHATLYWYQQILGQGPKLLIQFQNNGVVDDSQLPKDRFSAERLKGVDSTLKIQPAKLEDSAVYLCASSFSNEQLFGPGTRLTVL.

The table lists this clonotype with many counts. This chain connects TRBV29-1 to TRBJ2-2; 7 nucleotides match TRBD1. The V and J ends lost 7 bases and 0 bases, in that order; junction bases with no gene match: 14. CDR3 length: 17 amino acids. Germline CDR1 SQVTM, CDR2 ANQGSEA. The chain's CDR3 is CSAAGTATSANTGELFF. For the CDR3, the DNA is TGCAGCGCTGCCGGGACAGCGACTTCGGCGAACACCGGGGAGCTGTTTTTT.

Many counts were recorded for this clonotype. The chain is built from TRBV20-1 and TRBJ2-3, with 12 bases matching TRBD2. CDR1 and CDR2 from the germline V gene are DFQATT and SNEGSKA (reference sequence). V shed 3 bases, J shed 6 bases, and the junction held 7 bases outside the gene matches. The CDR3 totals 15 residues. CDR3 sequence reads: CSASRPSGGVDTQYF. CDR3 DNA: TGCAGTGCTAGCCGCCCTAGCGGGGGGGTGGATACGCAGTATTTT.